This T cell receptor beta chain was identified during a study of shared clonotypes between healthy human individuals. Study observations and caveats: Lower generation probabilities were found for non-shared clonotypes than for those shared by all four donors.

This clone was seen many times. Antigen: not known. Method: immunoSEQ multiplex PCR; TCRdb's copy keeps in-frame clones and lacks some. The top ten hold less than 2% of the sample, which has 600,000 to 750,000 clones, roughly 72% seen once. The sequenced material came from memory CD4+ T cells sorted from blood. Subset given: CD45RA-negative fraction. The sequence was collected from a woman in her twenties or thirties in good health.

In DNA form, the CDR3 reads TGCGCCAGCAGCCAAGATGAGGGACTACCCGCGGATACGCAGTATTTT. It yields the protein CASSQDEGLPADTQYF. The chain uses TRBV4-1 and TRBJ2-3; 7 bases align to TRBD2. The germline CDR1 and CDR2 sequences are MGHRA and YSYEKL. Trimming took 0 bases from V and 6 from J; bases not matched to a gene: 9. The CDR3 sequence is 16 residues long.